The clone carrying this T cell receptor (beta chain) was counted between two and nine times. This specimen comes from a study of cytomegalovirus exposure and HLA in healthy donors. Overall study: Among about 400 genotyped donors, roughly 80% fell in the Caucasian-associated ancestry cluster.

Germline V gives CDR1 MNHEY, CDR2 SVGAGI. The CDR3 is made up of 13 amino acids. Trimming took 5 bases from V and 4 from J, leaving 12 bases between them. Researchers ran the PCR with 60 Vbeta and 13 Jbeta primers. This table comes from immunoSEQ multiplex PCR, and its TCRdb copy is limited to in-frame clones, with some not included. The table includes over 100,000 clones, over 65% detected once. The sequenced sample was PBMCs. The receptor comes from a woman between 25 and 40 years old in good health and CMV-seropositive. The gene calls are TRBV6-5 and TRBJ2-7; a weak D match, TRBD1 (8 bases). The DNA for the CDR3 is TGTGCCAGCAGTCAACAGGGGGGGTACGAGCAGTACTTC. Protein product: CASSQQGGYEQYF.